This T cell receptor beta chain was recovered during a study of STAT5B mutations in CD4+ large granular lymphocyte leukemia. V was trimmed by 0 bases and J by 7 bases, leaving 8 bases between them. This CDR3 contains 13 residues. Germline CDR1 reads SGHRS; CDR2 reads YFSETQ. The study, taken as a whole, reports: Higher CD4+ than CD8+ T-LGLL clonality might reflect small sample size.

Points on this clone: What it binds is unknown.

TCRdb keeps only in-frame clones here, not all; method: immunoSEQ multiplex PCR. The data show about 30,000 clones, more than 65% seen once. The rearrangement links TRBV5-1 to TRBJ2-1; D remains unclear. The receptor was isolated from a human donor in good health. The specimen was CD4+ T cells from blood buffy coats. The DNA of the CDR3 is TGCGCCAGCAGCTTGGCTGCGGTGAATGAGCAGTTCTTC. It encodes CASSLAAVNEQFF. The whole variable domain, remainder taken from reference TRBV5-1 and TRBJ2-1, is KAGVTQTPRYLIKTRGQQVTLSCSPISGHRSVSWYQQTPGQGLQFLFEYFSETQRNKGNFPGRFSGRQFSNSRSEMNVSTLELGDSALYLCASSLAAVNEQFFGPGTRLTVL.